This T cell receptor (beta chain) appears in the sequencing data of a study of blood T cells in healthy people across ages. This clonotype was picked up many times. A second PCR, run for about 6 to 11 cycles, used a sample-barcoded 5' primer plus a J-beta primer mix. TCRdb used MiXCR to reprocess the 5' RACE reads, holding one entry per CDR3 protein. The repertoire holds 1.5 million to 2 million distinct CDR3 sequences, with 28% as singletons. The sequencing input was blood. The source of this sequence is a woman between 25 and 40 years old in good health.

The CDR3 region is CASSLYDHNEQFF. CDR3 DNA: TGTGCCAGCAGTTTATACGACCACAATGAGCAGTTCTTC. The chain carries TRBV12-3 or TRBV12-4 and TRBJ2-1; D remains unclear. V dropped 2 bases and J dropped 5 bases, with 7 bases sitting between them. CDR3 length: 13 amino acids.